These 8 T cell receptor beta chains originate from one sample sequenced in a study of blood T cell repertoires in COVID-19 (dated by TCRdb to 2018 to 2020). The library was built by means of the immunoSEQ multiplex PCR assay. TCRdb obtained this table from immuneACCESS and retained in-frame rearrangements with V and J assigned. These tables miss some clones; where compared with another copy, unresolved V genes account for less than half of the shortfall, and the remainder is unexplained. The sample includes under 75,000 clones, with about 73% observed a single time. The ten largest clones capture less than 20% of the sample. The material sequenced was peripheral blood. The receptors shown here come from a woman in her 50s with active or convalescent COVID-19.

This chain's CDR3 is CATTNEQFF. The CDR3 nucleotides are TGTGCCACGACAAATGAGCAGTTCTTC. The chain uses TRBV6-6 and TRBJ2-1, with no clear D. Germline V gene data show CDR1 as MNHNY and CDR2 as SVGAGI (reference sequence). The CDR3 consists of 9 residues. The germline V and J ends were trimmed by 10 bases and 7 bases, with 5 bases remaining between them.

The chain couples TRBV30 to TRBJ1-1; D is unresolved. This CDR3 has 16 residues. Trimming shortened V by 1 base and J by 5 bases, and 20 bases separated the two germline ends. Looked up from germline, CDR1 is GTSNPN and CDR2 is SVGIG (reference sequence). CDR3: CAWSDWFQRVRTEAFF. The CDR3 DNA reads as TGTGCCTGGAGTGATTGGTTTCAGAGGGTGCGAACTGAAGCTTTCTTT.

This clone was detected only a few times. V and J are TRBV6-2 or TRBV6-3 and TRBJ2-3; 12 bases match TRBD2. CDR3 length: 15 residues. The germline V gene has CDR1 MNHEY and CDR2 SVGEGT. The V gene end was trimmed by 6 bases and the J gene end by 5 bases; junction bases not matched to a gene: 6. CDR3 DNA sequence: TGTGCCAGCAGCCAAAGGACTAGCGGGGTAGATACGCAGTATTTT. Encoded protein: CASSQRTSGVDTQYF.

The chain has TRBV28 and TRBJ2-7; 7 nucleotides match TRBD2. Germline V gives CDR1 MDHEN, CDR2 SYDVKM. V gave up 6 bases and J gave up 2 bases; unmatched junction bases: 16. The CDR3 covers 17 residues. CDR3 sequence: CASRPPESSGATYEQYF. CDR3 nucleotide sequence: TGTGCCAGCAGACCCCCAGAATCTAGCGGTGCTACCTACGAGCAGTACTTC.

V is TRBV11-2 and J is TRBJ2-5; 10 nucleotides line up with TRBD2. Germline V gives CDR1 SGHAT, CDR2 FQNNGV. This CDR3 is 13 amino acids long. J was trimmed by 5 bases and V by 6 bases; bases with no gene match: 3. The CDR3 is CASSLAGAETQYF. CDR3 bases: TGTGCCAGCAGTCTAGCGGGAGCGGAGACCCAGTACTTC.

DNA for the CDR3: TGCGCCAGCAGCAGGGGGCGCGGGGAAAAACTGTTTTTT. Its protein product is CASSRGRGEKLFF. The chain is built from TRBV5-1 and TRBJ1-4, with 7 nucleotides matching TRBD1. V gave up 4 bases and J gave up 8 bases; unmatched junction bases: 5. Germline assignment: CDR1 SGHRS and CDR2 YFSETQ. The CDR3 totals 13 residues.

This clone appeared a few times. The J gene is TRBJ2-7, the V gene TRBV10-3; the match to TRBD2 covers 10 bases. With V trimmed by 10 bases and J by 0 bases, 9 bases remained unmatched. The CDR3 runs to 15 residues. CDR1 and CDR2 from the germline V gene are ENHRY and SYGVKD. The CDR3 DNA sequence: TGTGCCACCTTAGCGGGAGGTCGAGGCTCCTACGAGCAGTACTTC. This codes for CATLAGGRGSYEQYF.

V gene TRBV19 combines with J gene TRBJ1-1; 7 bases line up with TRBD1. V trimming: 6 bases; J trimming: 1 base; junction bases outside the gene matches: 8. The CDR3 consists of 15 residues. Germline values: CDR1 LNHDA, CDR2 SQIVND (reference sequence). The CDR3 DNA reads as TGTGCCAGTAGAGTTCAGGGGGTTCGGAACACTGAAGCTTTCTTT. Protein: CASRVQGVRNTEAFF. Complete variable domain (other parts from reference TRBV19 and TRBJ1-1): DGGITQSPKYLFRKEGQNVTLSCEQNLNHDAMYWYRQDPGQGLRLIYYSQIVNDFQKGDIAEGYSVSREKKESFPLTVTSAQKNPTAFYLCASRVQGVRNTEAFFGQGTRLTVV.